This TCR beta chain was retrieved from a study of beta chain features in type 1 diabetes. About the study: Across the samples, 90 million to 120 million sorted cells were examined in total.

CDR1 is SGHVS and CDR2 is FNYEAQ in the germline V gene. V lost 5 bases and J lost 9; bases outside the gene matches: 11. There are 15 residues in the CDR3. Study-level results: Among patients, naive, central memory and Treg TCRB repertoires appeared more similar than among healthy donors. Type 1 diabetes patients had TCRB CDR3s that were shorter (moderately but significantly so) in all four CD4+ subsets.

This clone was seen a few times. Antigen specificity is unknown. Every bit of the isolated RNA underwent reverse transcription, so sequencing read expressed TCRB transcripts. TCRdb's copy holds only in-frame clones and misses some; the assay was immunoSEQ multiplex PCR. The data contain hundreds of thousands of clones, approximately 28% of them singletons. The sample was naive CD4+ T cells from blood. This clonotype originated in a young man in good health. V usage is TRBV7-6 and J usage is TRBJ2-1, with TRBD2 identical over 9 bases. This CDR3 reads CASSRSQAGGGEQFF. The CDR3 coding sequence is TGTGCCAGCAGCCGAAGCCAAGCGGGAGGAGGTGAGCAGTTCTTC.